The clone carrying this T cell receptor beta chain has at least ten counts. This sample is drawn from a study of T cells in Graves' hyperthyroidism and ophthalmopathy. This CDR3 has 17 residues. Germline trimming cut 4 bases from V and 6 bases from J; bases unmatched to any gene: 13. CDR1 is SEHNR and CDR2 is FQNEAQ in the germline V gene (reference sequence). Researchers barred patients who had uncontrolled infection, other autoimmune disease, pregnancy or lactation. The study based diagnoses on clinical symptoms, serum thyroxine and TRAb, thyroid ultrasound and orbital computed tomography. TCR beta CDR3 regions were amplified from RNA. First-round RT-PCR with HTBI primers amplified the TCR CDR3 region. TCRdb passed the multiplex PCR reads through MiXCR, listing each CDR3 protein once. The repertoire holds roughly 700,000 distinct CDR3 sequences, with 14% as singletons.

The TCR comes from a woman younger than 35 with Graves' hyperthyroidism. What was sequenced was blood. The rearrangement uses TRBV7-9 and TRBJ2-3, with 10 positions matching TRBD2. CDR3: CASSYGLAVRGSDTQYF. For the CDR3, the DNA is TGTGCCAGCAGCTACGGACTAGCGGTGCGAGGTTCGGATACGCAGTATTTT.